The rows below give T cell receptor beta chains drawn from one sample of a study of blood T cell repertoires in COVID-19. Method: immunoSEQ multiplex PCR; TCRdb's copy keeps in-frame clones and lacks some. In the table there are about 220,000 clones, more than 70% of which are singletons. Source material: peripheral blood. The receptors were sampled from a woman over 75 with acute or convalescent COVID-19. CDR3s include the opening cysteine and the closing phenylalanine or tryptophan. Fields, in order: CDR3 protein, CDR3 DNA, V gene, clone size, J gene, D gene. A D gene is named only where the DNA matches it firmly. Part of the rows lack a size; the others show once, few, many or a class for expanded clones.

CATSDRTGGNQPQHF,TGTGCCACCAGTGACCGGACAGGGGGCAATCAGCCCCAGCATTTT,TRBV24-1,.,TRBJ1-5,TRBD1
CASSLTGSQGYTF,TGTGCCAGCAGCTTAACGGGCAGTCAGGGCTACACCTTC,TRBV7-3,.,TRBJ1-2,.
CASSKYRGDYEQYF,TGTGCCAGCTCAAAGTACAGGGGCGACTACGAGCAGTACTTC,TRBV6-4,.,TRBJ2-7,TRBD1
CATSGQGYEQYF,TGTGCCACCTCGGGACAGGGGTACGAGCAGTACTTC,TRBV10-3,.,TRBJ2-7,TRBD1
CASSPPMMRGVTDTQYF,TGTGCCAGCTCACCACCAATGATGCGGGGGGTCACAGATACGCAGTATTTT,TRBV18,.,TRBJ2-3,TRBD2
CATSQGRWSADTQYF,TGTGCCACCAGCCAAGGGAGGTGGTCGGCAGATACGCAGTATTTT,TRBV15,few,TRBJ2-3,.
CAWRTGNPSYNEQFF,TGTGCCTGGCGCACAGGTAACCCTTCCTACAATGAGCAGTTCTTC,TRBV30,.,TRBJ2-1,.
CASWGGTSTDTQYF,TGTGCCTCTTGGGGGGGGACCAGCACAGATACGCAGTATTTT,TRBV28,.,TRBJ2-3,TRBD2
CASWDRNAGGYTF,TGTGCCAGTTGGGACAGGAATGCAGGTGGCTACACCTTC,TRBV19,.,TRBJ1-2,TRBD1
CAIGKTGLTEAFF,TGTGCCATCGGGAAGACAGGGCTTACTGAAGCTTTCTTT,TRBV10-3,.,TRBJ1-1,TRBD1
CASSYWDRALRTEAFF,TGTGCCAGCAGCTACTGGGACAGGGCTTTAAGGACTGAAGCTTTCTTT,TRBV3-1/TRBV3-2,.,TRBJ1-1,TRBD1
CASNRQGKGGYTF,TGTGCCAGTAATCGACAGGGGAAGGGGGGCTACACCTTC,TRBV19,.,TRBJ1-2,TRBD1
CATTPMGATNEKLFF,TGTGCCACCACACCCATGGGGGCGACTAATGAAAAACTGTTTTTT,TRBV6-6,.,TRBJ1-4,.
CAISETQGLNQPQHF,TGTGCCATCAGTGAGACACAGGGGTTGAATCAGCCCCAGCATTTT,TRBV10-3,.,TRBJ1-5,TRBD1
CASSTDRGDIQYF,TGCGCCAGCAGTACGGACAGGGGGGACATTCAGTACTTC,TRBV10-2,.,TRBJ2-4,TRBD1
CASSPRGSSYNEQFF,TGTGCCAGCAGCCCCAGGGGAAGCTCCTACAATGAGCAGTTCTTC,TRBV7-9,.,TRBJ2-1,.
CASSKGQLNTEAFF,TGTGCCAGCAGCAAGGGACAGCTGAACACTGAAGCTTTCTTT,TRBV7-9,.,TRBJ1-1,TRBD1
CASSSPGGGNVLTF,TGTGCCAGCAGCTCTCCAGGGGGTGGCAACGTCCTGACTTTC,TRBV7-9,.,TRBJ2-6,TRBD1
CASSTPRQGSYEQYF,TGTGCCAGCAGTACCCCCAGACAGGGATCCTACGAGCAGTACTTC,TRBV6-5,.,TRBJ2-7,TRBD1
CASGLVYDTGNQPQHF,TGTGCTAGTGGTTTGGTGTATGACACGGGCAATCAGCCCCAGCATTTT,TRBV12-5,few,TRBJ1-5,.
CASTSDRVVNSPLHF,TGTGCCAGTACCTCGGACAGGGTTGTTAATTCACCCCTCCACTTT,TRBV19,few,TRBJ1-6,TRBD1
CATSDPAGRPFTDTQYF,TGTGCCACCAGTGATCCCGCCGGGAGACCCTTCACAGATACGCAGTATTTT,TRBV24-1,.,TRBJ2-3,.
CASSVSHGGPQSSYNSPLHF,TGTGCCAGCAGCGTCTCCCATGGGGGCCCCCAAAGCTCCTATAATTCACCCCTCCACTTT,TRBV9,.,TRBJ1-6,.
CASSSRSGQGVKPQHF,TGTGCCAGCAGCTCCAGGTCGGGACAGGGGGTGAAGCCCCAGCATTTT,TRBV7-6,.,TRBJ1-5,TRBD1
CASRTVTSTEAFF,TGCGCCAGCAGAACAGTCACGTCCACTGAAGCTTTCTTT,TRBV5-1,.,TRBJ1-1,.
CASRIGGDNYGYTF,TGTGCCAGCAGGATCGGGGGGGACAACTATGGCTACACCTTC,TRBV11-3,.,TRBJ1-2,.
CASSSLGGPDNEQFF,TGTGCCAGCAGCTCCTTGGGGGGGCCCGACAATGAGCAGTTCTTC,TRBV11-3,.,TRBJ2-1,.
CASSQGPTDSNQPQHF,TGCGCCAGCAGCCAAGGACCGACTGATAGCAATCAGCCCCAGCATTTT,TRBV4-1,.,TRBJ1-5,.
CASSLGRFRRSPLHF,TGTGCCAGCAGCTTAGGAAGGTTTCGGAGGTCACCCCTCCACTTT,TRBV11-2,many,TRBJ1-6,.
CASSYPVHSYEQYF,TGTGCCAGCAGTTACCCGGTGCACTCCTACGAGCAGTACTTC,TRBV6-6,.,TRBJ2-7,.
CASSPSQRGNTEAFF,TGTGCCAGCTCACCATCCCAAAGGGGAAACACTGAAGCTTTCTTT,TRBV18,.,TRBJ1-1,.
CASSTQGYGANVLTF,TGTGCCAGCAGCACACAGGGCTATGGGGCCAACGTCCTGACTTTC,TRBV7-2,.,TRBJ2-6,.
CASSLAKATGELFF,TGTGCCAGCAGCTTAGCGAAAGCGACCGGGGAGCTGTTTTTT,TRBV7-9,once,TRBJ2-2,.
CASSQGRGWNYGYTF,TGCGCCAGCAGCCAAGGAAGGGGCTGGAACTATGGCTACACCTTC,TRBV4-1,.,TRBJ1-2,.
CASKLGGMNTEAFF,TGTGCCAGTAAATTAGGGGGCATGAACACTGAAGCTTTCTTT,TRBV19,.,TRBJ1-1,TRBD1
CASSSFGQAIRNEQFF,TGTGCCAGCAGTTCCTTTGGACAGGCTATTAGGAATGAGCAGTTCTTC,TRBV6-5,.,TRBJ2-1,TRBD1
CASSQGAGEVPRFYEQYF,TGCGCCAGCAGCCAGGGGGCAGGGGAGGTCCCCCGCTTCTACGAGCAGTACTTC,TRBV5-1,.,TRBJ2-7,TRBD1
CASSVEGSEGTEAFF,TGTGCCAGCAGCGTAGAAGGGTCTGAGGGCACTGAAGCTTTCTTT,TRBV9,few,TRBJ1-1,.
CASSLEEVEGSGYTF,TGTGCCAGCAGCTTAGAGGAGGTCGAGGGCTCTGGCTACACCTTC,TRBV7-6,once,TRBJ1-2,.
CASSQSSYEQYF,TGTGCCAGCAGCCAATCTTCCTACGAGCAGTACTTC,TRBV3-1/TRBV3-2,.,TRBJ2-7,.
CASSLVKNTEAFF,TGTGCCAGCAGTTTAGTCAAGAACACTGAAGCTTTCTTT,TRBV12-3/TRBV12-4,.,TRBJ1-1,.
CASSLAALAGVNEQFF,TGCGCCAGCAGCTTGGCCGCATTAGCGGGGGTGAATGAGCAGTTCTTC,TRBV5-1,.,TRBJ2-1,TRBD2
CASTPDISNQPQHF,TGTGCCAGCACCCCGGACATCAGCAATCAGCCCCAGCATTTT,TRBV5-5,.,TRBJ1-5,.
CASSLEFSSGSRLEQFF,TGCGCCAGCAGCTTGGAGTTCTCGTCAGGTTCTCGTTTGGAGCAGTTCTTC,TRBV5-1,.,TRBJ2-1,.
CATSRDLEGEETQYF,TGTGCCACCAGCAGAGATTTAGAGGGGGAGGAGACCCAGTACTTC,TRBV15,.,TRBJ2-5,.
CASSLTFQGWTGELFF,TGTGCCAGCAGTTTAACCTTCCAGGGTTGGACCGGGGAGCTGTTTTTT,TRBV28,.,TRBJ2-2,.
CASLPTASAVYGYTF,TGTGCCAGTTTACCGACAGCTAGTGCAGTCTATGGCTACACCTTC,TRBV19,.,TRBJ1-2,.
CASSQPRPLDRYYFYEQYF,TGCGCCAGCAGTCAGCCCCGGCCCCTGGACAGGTATTATTTCTACGAGCAGTACTTC,TRBV23-1,.,TRBJ2-7,TRBD1
CTSSQGTGEAGELFF,TGCACCAGCAGCCAAGGGACAGGGGAGGCCGGGGAGCTGTTTTTT,TRBV1,.,TRBJ2-2,.
CASRTSGGHEQYF,TGTGCCAGCAGAACTAGCGGGGGACACGAGCAGTACTTC,TRBV6-5,few,TRBJ2-7,TRBD2
CASSIGQGGDTQYF,TGTGCCAGTAGTATAGGACAGGGTGGAGATACGCAGTATTTT,TRBV19,.,TRBJ2-3,TRBD1
CASSSDRTSGNTIYF,TGCGCCAGCAGCTCTGACAGGACCTCTGGAAACACCATATATTTT,TRBV5-1,once,TRBJ1-3,.
CASSFRGTNEQYF,TGTGCCAGCAGCTTTCGGGGAACGAACGAGCAGTACTTC,TRBV5-4,few,TRBJ2-7,.
CATSRSRSGGRDYEQYF,TGTGCCACCAGCAGATCCCGGTCGGGGGGGCGGGACTACGAGCAGTACTTC,TRBV15,.,TRBJ2-7,TRBD2